Reported below is one T cell receptor (beta chain). Only in-frame clones appear in the TCRdb table, and some are missing; sequencing was by immunoSEQ multiplex PCR. The data hold roughly 57,000 clones, with 89% observed a single time. The CDR3 covers 14 residues. Germline V CDR1 and CDR2: MGHRA, YSYEKL. With 4 bases clipped from V and 4 bases from J, the junction kept 2 bases outside the gene matches. These data originate in a study of blood T cell repertoires in COVID-19. The V call is TRBV4-1, the J call TRBJ1-2, with 11 positions matching TRBD1. The TCR comes from a human donor in a cohort sampled during active COVID-19. Input material: peripheral blood. The CDR3 coding sequence is TGCGCCAGCAGCCCAGGGACAGGGGGCTATGGCTACACCTTC. As protein: CASSPGTGGYGYTF.